This T cell receptor (beta chain) was obtained from a study of patients and donors after allogeneic stem cell transplantation. MiXCR, run by TCRdb on the RT-PCR reads, gives a single entry per CDR3 protein. The sample comprises roughly 200,000 distinct CDR3 sequences, 41% of which are singletons, and 33% rests with the top ten. V lost 4 bases, J lost 3 bases, and 14 bases lay in between. This CDR3 has 14 residues. Looked up from germline, CDR1 is SGHRS and CDR2 is YFSETQ. Sequences were obtained from blood, either unsorted or a sorted T cell fraction (not recorded which). This rearrangement joins TRBV5-1 to TRBJ2-7; D uncertain. The TCR originated in a human donor who was either an allogeneic HSCT recipient or a stem cell or donor lymphocyte infusion donor (not recorded which). It is not recorded whose cells these are; they may come from a transplant donor. DNA for the CDR3: TGCGCCAGCAGCCCCGACACCGTAGACTACGAGCAGTACTTC. It encodes CASSPDTVDYEQYF.